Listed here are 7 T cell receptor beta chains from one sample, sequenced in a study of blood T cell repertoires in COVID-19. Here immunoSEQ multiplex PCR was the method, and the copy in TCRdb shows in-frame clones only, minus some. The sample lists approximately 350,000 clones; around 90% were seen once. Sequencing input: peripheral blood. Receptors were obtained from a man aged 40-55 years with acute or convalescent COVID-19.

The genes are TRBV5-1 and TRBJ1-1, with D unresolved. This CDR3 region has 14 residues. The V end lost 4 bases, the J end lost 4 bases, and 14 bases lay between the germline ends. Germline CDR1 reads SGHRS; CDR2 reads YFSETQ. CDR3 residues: CASSAPGSLTEAFF. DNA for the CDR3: TGCGCCAGCAGCGCCCCCGGGTCTCTCACTGAAGCTTTCTTT.

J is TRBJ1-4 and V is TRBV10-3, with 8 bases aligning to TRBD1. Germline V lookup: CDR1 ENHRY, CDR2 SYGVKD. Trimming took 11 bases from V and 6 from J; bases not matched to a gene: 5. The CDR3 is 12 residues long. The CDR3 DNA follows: TGTGCCGCCACAGGGGGTGATGAAAAACTGTTTTTT. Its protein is CAATGGDEKLFF.

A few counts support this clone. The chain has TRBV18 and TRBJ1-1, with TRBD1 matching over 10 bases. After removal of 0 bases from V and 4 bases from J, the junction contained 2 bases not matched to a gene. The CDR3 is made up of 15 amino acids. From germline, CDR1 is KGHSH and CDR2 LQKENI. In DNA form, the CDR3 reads TGTGCCAGCTCACCACCGGGGGACAGGGGCACTGAAGCTTTCTTT. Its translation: CASSPPGDRGTEAFF.

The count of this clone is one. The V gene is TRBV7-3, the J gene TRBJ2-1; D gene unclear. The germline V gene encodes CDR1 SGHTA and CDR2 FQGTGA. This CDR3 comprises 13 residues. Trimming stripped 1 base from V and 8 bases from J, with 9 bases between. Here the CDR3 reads CASSLSAIDEQFF. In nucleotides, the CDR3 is TGTGCCAGCAGCTTAAGCGCGATTGATGAGCAGTTCTTC.

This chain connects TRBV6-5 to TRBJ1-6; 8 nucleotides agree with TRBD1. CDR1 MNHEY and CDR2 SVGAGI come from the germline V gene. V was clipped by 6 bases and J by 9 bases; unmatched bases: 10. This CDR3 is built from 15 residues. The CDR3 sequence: CASRPSTGAGSPLHF. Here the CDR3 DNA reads TGTGCCAGCAGACCATCGACAGGGGCTGGTTCACCCCTCCACTTT.

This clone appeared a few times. This chain's CDR3 is CASSYSATGYVYEQYF. CDR3 DNA sequence: TGTGCCAGCAGTTACTCCGCGACAGGGTATGTCTACGAGCAGTACTTC. V and J are TRBV6-5 and TRBJ2-7, with 7 bases aligning to TRBD1. CDR1 is MNHEY, CDR2 SVGAGI, per germline. This CDR3 has 16 residues. Germline trimming cut 0 bases from V and 3 bases from J; bases unmatched to any gene: 8.

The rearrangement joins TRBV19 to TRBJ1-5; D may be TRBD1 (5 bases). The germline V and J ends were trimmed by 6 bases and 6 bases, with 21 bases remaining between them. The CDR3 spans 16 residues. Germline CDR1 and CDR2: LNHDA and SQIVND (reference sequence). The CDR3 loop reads CASSPLSGARGQPQHF. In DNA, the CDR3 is TGTGCCAGTAGCCCTCTGAGTGGGGCTAGGGGTCAGCCCCAGCATTTT.